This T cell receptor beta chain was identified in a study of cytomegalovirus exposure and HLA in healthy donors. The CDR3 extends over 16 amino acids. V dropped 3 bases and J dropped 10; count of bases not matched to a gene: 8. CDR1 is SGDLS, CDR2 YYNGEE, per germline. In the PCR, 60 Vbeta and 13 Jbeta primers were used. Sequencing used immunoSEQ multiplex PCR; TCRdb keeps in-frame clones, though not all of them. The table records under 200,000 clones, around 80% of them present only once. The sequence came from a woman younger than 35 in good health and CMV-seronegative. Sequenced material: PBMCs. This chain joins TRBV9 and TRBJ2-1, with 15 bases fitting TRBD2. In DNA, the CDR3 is TGTGCCAGCAGCGCCGGGACTAGCGGGGGGTTCGGGGAGCAGTTCTTC. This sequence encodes CASSAGTSGGFGEQFF.